This TCR beta chain derives from a study of blood T cell repertoires in COVID-19. For the study at large: The origin of the acute and convalescent COVID-19 samples was the United States, Italy and Spain. The analysed material was cDNA or gDNA that came from T cells, B-cell-depleted T cells, or PBMCs.

As processed by the authors: Quantification of nucleated cells was approximated via reference gene primer amplification. Assay used: immunoSEQ multiplex PCR; TCRdb lists only in-frame clones, some missing. V, J and clone size reflect that table, while D and trimming were determined from the DNA. The profile covers under 150,000 clones, with about 88% appearing a single time and less than 2% taken by the ten largest. CDR3 length: 13 residues. Trimming removed 0 bases from V and 6 bases from J; junction bases left unmatched: 2. Germline V lookup: CDR1 ENHRY, CDR2 SYGVKD. The sequenced material came from peripheral blood. V and J are TRBV10-3 and TRBJ2-7; the match to TRBD1 covers 7 bases. The receptor was isolated from a human donor in a cohort sampled during active COVID-19. The CDR3 protein is CAISESGGGEQYF. The DNA for the CDR3 is TGTGCCATCAGTGAGTCAGGGGGCGGCGAGCAGTACTTC.